Listed below are T cell receptor beta chains from one sample, sequenced in a study of PD-L1 blockade in urothelial cancer. The data were produced by immunoSEQ multiplex PCR, yet TCRdb's version contains in-frame clones alone and is incomplete. The profile shows around 26,000 clones, less than 85% of them singletons. Sequencing was performed on PBMCs, taken around atezolizumab (anti-PD-L1) treatment. These receptors were taken from a man between 65 and 85 years old with urothelial cancer. The CDR3 runs from the conserved cysteine through the conserved F or W. A D gene is named only where the DNA matches it firmly. Expanded clones are given a class, and other clones once, few, many or no size at all.

d_call: -
v_call: TRBV21-1
j_call: TRBJ2-2
clone_size: few
cdr3_nt: TGTGCCAGCAGCAAAATGAAACAGGGAGTCCCCGGGGAGCTGTTTTTT
cdr3_aa: CASSKMKQGVPGELFF

d_call: -
v_call: TRBV5-1
j_call: TRBJ1-1
clone_size: -
cdr3_nt: TGCGCCAGCAGCTCCCCCGGGGGGCGGAACACTGAAGCTTTCTTT
cdr3_aa: CASSSPGGRNTEAFF

d_call: TRBD1
v_call: TRBV7-6
j_call: TRBJ1-5
clone_size: -
cdr3_nt: TGTGCCAGCAGCTGGGACAGTAATCAGCCCCAGCATTTT
cdr3_aa: CASSWDSNQPQHF

d_call: TRBD2
v_call: TRBV30
j_call: TRBJ2-7
clone_size: -
cdr3_nt: TGTGCCTGGAGGGACCAGAGCGGGGCTCAGTACTTC
cdr3_aa: CAWRDQSGAQYF

d_call: -
v_call: TRBV29-1
j_call: TRBJ1-2
clone_size: -
cdr3_nt: TGCAGCGTTGAGGAGGACCACGCTAACTATGGCTACACCTTC
cdr3_aa: CSVEEDHANYGYTF

d_call: -
v_call: TRBV7-2
j_call: TRBJ2-4
clone_size: few
cdr3_nt: TGTGCCAGCAGCTCCCAGAAGGGGGGGAGAAACATTCAGTACTTC
cdr3_aa: CASSSQKGGRNIQYF

d_call: -
v_call: TRBV7-9
j_call: TRBJ2-7
clone_size: medium-sized
cdr3_nt: TGTGCCAGCAGGACGCAGGGTGGTTACGAGCAGTACTTC
cdr3_aa: CASRTQGGYEQYF

d_call: TRBD1
v_call: TRBV15
j_call: TRBJ1-1
clone_size: -
cdr3_nt: TGTGCCACCAGCAGAGATCGGGGGACAGGTTCCCACACTGAAGCTTTCTTT
cdr3_aa: CATSRDRGTGSHTEAFF

d_call: -
v_call: TRBV5-5
j_call: TRBJ2-5
clone_size: once
cdr3_nt: TGTGCCAGCAGTCCCCGCTGGAGCCCAGAGACCCAGTACTTC
cdr3_aa: CASSPRWSPETQYF

d_call: -
v_call: TRBV6-5
j_call: TRBJ1-2
clone_size: -
cdr3_nt: TGTGCCACGGCCAGGGGTGGAGGCTACACCTTC
cdr3_aa: CATARGGGYTF

d_call: -
v_call: TRBV6-6
j_call: TRBJ2-7
clone_size: -
cdr3_nt: TGTGCCAGCAGTTACGAGGACACCTACGAGCAGTACTTC
cdr3_aa: CASSYEDTYEQYF

d_call: -
v_call: TRBV5-1
j_call: TRBJ1-1
clone_size: once
cdr3_nt: TGCGCCAGCAGCCCGCAGGGAACTGAAGCTTTCTTT
cdr3_aa: CASSPQGTEAFF

d_call: TRBD2
v_call: TRBV5-4
j_call: TRBJ2-2
clone_size: -
cdr3_nt: TGTGCCAGCAGCCCGGTAGCGGGGAGGAACACCGGGGAGCTGTTTTTT
cdr3_aa: CASSPVAGRNTGELFF

d_call: -
v_call: TRBV9
j_call: TRBJ1-4
clone_size: -
cdr3_nt: TGTGCCAGCAGCCAACAGGGCACTAATGAAAAACTGTTTTTT
cdr3_aa: CASSQQGTNEKLFF